The 10 T cell receptor beta chains given below trace back to one sample, sequenced in a study of cytomegalovirus exposure and HLA in healthy donors (TCRdb year 2017). Preparation of the library involved the immunoSEQ multiplex PCR assay. The multiplex PCR relied on a mix of 60 forward primers for TCR Vbeta segments and 13 reverse primers for TCR Jbeta segments. TCRdb retrieved this table from immuneACCESS and kept in-frame rearrangements only. Not all clones are present; in checked studies, unresolved V genes account for under half, and no reason is known for the remainder. The sample has about 130,000 clones on record, around 69% of them singletons. Roughly 3% of the sample is in the top ten clones. The sample comprised PBMCs. These receptors were obtained from a human donor in good health.

This clone turned up a few times. V gene TRBV7-2 combines with J gene TRBJ2-1; 10 nucleotides agree with TRBD2. The CDR3 is made up of 14 amino acids. Germline CDR1 SGHTA, CDR2 FQGNSA. V shed 4 bases, J shed 10 bases, and the junction held 7 bases outside the gene matches. The CDR3 loop is CASSWMGLATEQFF. The CDR3 nucleotides are TGTGCCAGCAGCTGGATGGGACTAGCGACCGAGCAGTTCTTC.

The rearrangement uses TRBV11-2 and TRBJ1-3, with D unclear. CDR1 and CDR2 (germline): SGHAT, FQNNGV. The germline V and J ends were trimmed by 5 bases and 0 bases, with 11 bases remaining between them. There are 15 residues in the CDR3. The CDR3 bases are TGTGCCAGCAGCCCGACTGTTAGCTCTGGAAACACCATATATTTT. It translates to CASSPTVSSGNTIYF.

This clone was picked up a small number of times. The chain links TRBV7-2 to TRBJ2-2; D remains unclear. CDR1 SGHTA and CDR2 FQGNSA come from the germline V gene. V was pared by 1 base and J by 2 bases, with 11 bases between. The CDR3 totals 16 residues. The CDR3 coding sequence is TGTGCCAGCAGCTTAGATAGGAGCGCAAACACCGGGGAGCTGTTTTTT. This codes for CASSLDRSANTGELFF.

V usage is TRBV30 and J usage is TRBJ2-3, with a weak D call TRBD2 (5 bases). The V gene lost 6 bases and the J gene lost 2 bases, with 18 bases spanning the gap. Per germline, CDR1 GTSNPN and CDR2 SVGIG (reference sequence). This CDR3 contains 15 residues. CDR3 residues: CACTWTPSFTDTQYF. CDR3 DNA sequence: TGTGCCTGCACGTGGACTCCTTCTTTCACAGATACGCAGTATTTT. Complete variable domain (other parts from reference TRBV30 and TRBJ2-3): SQTIHQWPATLVQPVGSPLSLECTVEGTSNPNLYWYRQAAGRGLQLLFYSVGIGQISSEVPQNLSASRPQDRQFILSSKKLLLSDSGFYLCACTWTPSFTDTQYFGPGTRLTVL.

DNA for the CDR3: TGTGCCAGCAGCTCCATCGGGACTAGCGGTTCCTACGAGCAGTACTTC. Amino acids: CASSSIGTSGSYEQYF. This sequence joins TRBV7-9 and TRBJ2-7; 11 bases are a match to TRBD2. The J segment lost 1 base and the V segment lost 4 bases, leaving 6 bases of the junction unmatched. This CDR3 comprises 16 residues. Germline CDR1 reads SEHNR; CDR2 reads FQNEAQ (reference sequence).

The chain links TRBV6-5 to TRBJ2-1, with D perhaps TRBD2 (6 bases). This CDR3 spans 12 amino acids. Germline-derived CDR1 and CDR2 are MNHEY and SVGAGI. Trimming stripped 2 bases from V and 14 bases from J, with 13 bases between. The CDR3 protein is CASSYGGGEEFF. For the CDR3, the DNA is TGTGCCAGCAGTTACGGCGGAGGGGAGGAGTTCTTC.

The chain couples TRBV5-6 to TRBJ1-1; D may be TRBD1 (5 bases). CDR3 length equals 15 residues. V lost 0 bases and J lost 3, with 12 bases in between. Germline values: CDR1 SGHDT, CDR2 YYEEEE. This CDR3 is CASSLDGAGDTEAFF. The CDR3 coding sequence is TGTGCCAGCAGCTTGGATGGGGCCGGAGACACTGAAGCTTTCTTT.

CDR3 residues: CASSYSGSVTGELFF. The DNA of the CDR3 is TGTGCCAGCAGCTACAGCGGGAGCGTAACCGGGGAGCTGTTTTTT. The chain has TRBV7-2 and TRBJ2-2; the match to TRBD2 covers 8 bases. CDR3 length: 15 amino acids. The V segment lost 4 bases and the J segment 5 bases; nucleotides outside the gene matches: 6. Germline V gene data show CDR1 as SGHTA and CDR2 as FQGNSA.

The J gene is TRBJ1-2, the V gene TRBV19; D may be TRBD1 (5 bases). V lost 0 bases, J lost 8 bases, and 13 bases lay in between. The CDR3 is 14 amino acids. Germline assignment: CDR1 LNHDA and CDR2 SQIVND (reference sequence). The chain's CDR3 is CASSIDDSGGGYTF. In DNA form, the CDR3 reads TGTGCCAGTAGTATAGATGACAGTGGAGGGGGCTACACCTTC.

The V gene is TRBV7-2, the J gene TRBJ2-3; 16 nucleotides align to TRBD2. V shed 5 bases, J shed 5 bases, and the junction held 10 bases outside the gene matches. This CDR3 has 18 residues. Germline loops: CDR1 SGHTA, CDR2 FQGNSA. In DNA form, the CDR3 reads TGTGCCAGCAGCATTGCGGGGGGACTAGCGGGAGGGGTAGATACGCAGTATTTT. Translating gives CASSIAGGLAGGVDTQYF.